This TCR beta chain comes out of a study of cytomegalovirus exposure and HLA in healthy donors. Germline loops: CDR1 MNHNS, CDR2 SASEGT. The CDR3 is 14 amino acids. The junction had 7 bases not matched to a gene; V was cut back by 5 bases and J by 5 bases. Whole-study findings and limits: It is likely that the observed cluster of highly shared sequence variants was a sequencing artifact. In a later analysis, a missense DCLRE1C variant was linked to TCR beta V- and J-gene trimming. Previous analysis showed most TCR beta V segments were productive about 90% or about 30% of the time.

60 Vbeta and 13 Jbeta primers were used in PCR. Data came from immunoSEQ multiplex PCR; TCRdb stores just in-frame clones and leaves some out. The repertoire holds approximately 100,000 clones, around 79% seen once, with less than 2% in the top ten. Notes on this clone: Its antigen remains unidentified.

The sequencing input was PBMCs. This receptor was identified in a woman in her thirties or forties in good health and CMV-seronegative. The chain links TRBV6-1 to TRBJ1-2, with TRBD1 identical over 8 bases. In DNA form, the CDR3 reads TGTGCCAGCAGTCCCGTAGGACAGGGATATGGCTACACCTTC. This gives the protein CASSPVGQGYGYTF.